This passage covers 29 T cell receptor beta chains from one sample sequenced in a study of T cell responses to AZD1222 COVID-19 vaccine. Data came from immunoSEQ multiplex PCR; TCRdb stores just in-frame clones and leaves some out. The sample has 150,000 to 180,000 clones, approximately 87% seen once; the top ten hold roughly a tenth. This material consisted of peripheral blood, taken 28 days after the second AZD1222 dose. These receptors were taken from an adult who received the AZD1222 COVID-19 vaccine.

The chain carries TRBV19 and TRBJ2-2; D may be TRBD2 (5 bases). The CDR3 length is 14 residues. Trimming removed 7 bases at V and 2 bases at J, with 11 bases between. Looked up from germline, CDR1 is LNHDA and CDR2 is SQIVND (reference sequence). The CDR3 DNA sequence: TGTGCCAGTATGCGGCGGGCAAACACCGGGGAGCTGTTTTTT. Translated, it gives CASMRRANTGELFF.

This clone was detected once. The CDR3 spells CASSRDYRGRGEQFF. CDR3 DNA sequence: TGTGCCAGCAGTCGGGACTATCGGGGGAGGGGTGAGCAGTTCTTC. The chain joins TRBV6-2 or TRBV6-3 to TRBJ2-1, with 7 bases that match TRBD2. V was clipped by 5 bases and J by 9 bases; unmatched bases: 13. CDR3 size: 15 residues. Germline V lookup: CDR1 MNHEY, CDR2 SVGEGT.

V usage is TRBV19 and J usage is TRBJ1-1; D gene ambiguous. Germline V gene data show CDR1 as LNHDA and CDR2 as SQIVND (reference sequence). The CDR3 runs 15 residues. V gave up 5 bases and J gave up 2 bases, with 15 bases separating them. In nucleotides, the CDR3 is TGTGCCAGTAGTCAACAACATGGATTAAACACTGAAGCTTTCTTT. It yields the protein CASSQQHGLNTEAFF.

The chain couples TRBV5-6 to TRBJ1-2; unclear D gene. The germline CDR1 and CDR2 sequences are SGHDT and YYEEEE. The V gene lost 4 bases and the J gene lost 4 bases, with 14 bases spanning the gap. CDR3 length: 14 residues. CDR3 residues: CASSPSGSGYGYTF. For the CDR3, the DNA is TGTGCCAGCAGCCCCTCAGGTTCTGGCTATGGCTACACCTTC.

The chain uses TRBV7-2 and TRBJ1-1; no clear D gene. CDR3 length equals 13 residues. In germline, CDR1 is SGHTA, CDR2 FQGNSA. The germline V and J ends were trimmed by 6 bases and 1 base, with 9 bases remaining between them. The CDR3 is CASRTTRNTEAFF. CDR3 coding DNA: TGTGCCAGCAGGACTACAAGGAACACTGAAGCTTTCTTT.

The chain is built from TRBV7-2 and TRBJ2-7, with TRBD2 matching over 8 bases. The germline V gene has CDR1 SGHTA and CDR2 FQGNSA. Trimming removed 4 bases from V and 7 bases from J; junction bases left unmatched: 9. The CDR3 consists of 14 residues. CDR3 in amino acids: CASSSLAGMGEQYF. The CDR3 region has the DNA TGTGCCAGCAGCTCCTTAGCGGGAATGGGGGAGCAGTACTTC.

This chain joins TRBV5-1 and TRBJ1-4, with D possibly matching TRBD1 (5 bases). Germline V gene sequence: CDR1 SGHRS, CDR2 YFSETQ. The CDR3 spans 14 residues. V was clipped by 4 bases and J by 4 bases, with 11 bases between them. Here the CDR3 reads CASSKGALNEKLFF. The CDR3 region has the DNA TGCGCCAGCAGCAAAGGGGCCCTTAATGAAAAACTGTTTTTT.

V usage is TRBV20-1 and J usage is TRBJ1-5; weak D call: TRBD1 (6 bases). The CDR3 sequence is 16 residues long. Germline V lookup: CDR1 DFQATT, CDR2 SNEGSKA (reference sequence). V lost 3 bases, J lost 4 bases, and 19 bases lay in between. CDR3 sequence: CSASGSGARRNQPQHF. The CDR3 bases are TGCAGTGCTAGTGGGTCAGGGGCCCGGAGGAATCAGCCCCAGCATTTT.

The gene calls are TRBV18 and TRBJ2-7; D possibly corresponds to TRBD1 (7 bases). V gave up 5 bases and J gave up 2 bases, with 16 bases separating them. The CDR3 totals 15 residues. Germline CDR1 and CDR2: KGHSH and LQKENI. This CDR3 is CASSVTGEATYEQYF. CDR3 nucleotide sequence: TGTGCCAGCTCAGTTACAGGGGAGGCAACCTACGAGCAGTACTTC.

CDR3 loop: CASSQGPPEYNEQFF. The CDR3 DNA is TGTGCCAGCAGCCAGGGACCCCCGGAGTACAATGAGCAGTTCTTC. The chain recombines TRBV7-3 with TRBJ2-1; D may match TRBD1 or TRBD2 (5 bases each). CDR1 and CDR2 from the germline V gene are SGHTA and FQGTGA. The CDR3 has 15 amino acids. V shed 5 bases and J shed 4 bases, with 15 bases lying between them. Together with reference TRBV7-3 and TRBJ2-1, the CDR3 gives the full variable domain: GAGVSQTPSNKVTEKGKYVELRCDPISGHTALYWYRQSLGQGPEFLIYFQGTGAADDSGLPNDRFFAVRPEGSVSTLKIQRTERGDSAVYLCASSQGPPEYNEQFFGPGTRLTVL.

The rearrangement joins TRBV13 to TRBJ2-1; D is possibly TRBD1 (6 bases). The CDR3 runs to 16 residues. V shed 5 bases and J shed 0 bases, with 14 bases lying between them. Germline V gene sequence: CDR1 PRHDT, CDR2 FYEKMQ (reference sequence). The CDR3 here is CASSHREGSSYNEQFF. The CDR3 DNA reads TGTGCCAGCAGCCACAGGGAAGGTAGCTCCTACAATGAGCAGTTCTTC.

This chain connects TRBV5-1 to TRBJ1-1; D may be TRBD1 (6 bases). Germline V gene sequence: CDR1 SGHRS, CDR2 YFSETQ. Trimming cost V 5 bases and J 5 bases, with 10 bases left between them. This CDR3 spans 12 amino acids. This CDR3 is CASSRGFTEAFF. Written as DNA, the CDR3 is TGCGCCAGCAGTAGGGGGTTTACTGAAGCTTTCTTT. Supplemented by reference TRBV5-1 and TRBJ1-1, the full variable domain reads KAGVTQTPRYLIKTRGQQVTLSCSPISGHRSVSWYQQTPGQGLQFLFEYFSETQRNKGNFPGRFSGRQFSNSRSEMNVSTLELGDSALYLCASSRGFTEAFFGQGTRLTVV.

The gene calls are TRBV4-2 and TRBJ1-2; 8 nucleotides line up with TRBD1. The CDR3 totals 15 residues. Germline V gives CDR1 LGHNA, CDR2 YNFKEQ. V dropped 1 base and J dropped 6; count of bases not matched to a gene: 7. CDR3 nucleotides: TGTGCCAGCAGCCAAGTTCGCGGGGACAGGAATGGCTACACCTTC. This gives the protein CASSQVRGDRNGYTF.

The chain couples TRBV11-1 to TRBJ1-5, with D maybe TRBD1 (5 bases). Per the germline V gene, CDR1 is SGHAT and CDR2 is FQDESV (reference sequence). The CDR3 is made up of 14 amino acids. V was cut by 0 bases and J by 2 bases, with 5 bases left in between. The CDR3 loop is CASSLAGGNQPQHF. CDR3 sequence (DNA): TGTGCCAGCAGCTTAGCGGGGGGCAATCAGCCCCAGCATTTT.

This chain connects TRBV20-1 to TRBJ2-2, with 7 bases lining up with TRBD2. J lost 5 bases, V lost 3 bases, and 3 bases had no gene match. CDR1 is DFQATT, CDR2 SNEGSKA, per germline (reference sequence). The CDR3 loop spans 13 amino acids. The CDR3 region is CSASWGGTGELFF. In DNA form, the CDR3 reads TGCAGTGCTAGTTGGGGAGGGACCGGGGAGCTGTTTTTT.

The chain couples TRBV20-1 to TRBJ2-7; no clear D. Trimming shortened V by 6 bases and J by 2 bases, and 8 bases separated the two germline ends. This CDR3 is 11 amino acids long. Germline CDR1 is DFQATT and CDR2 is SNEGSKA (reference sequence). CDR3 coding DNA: TGCAGTGCCTCGAAAACCTACGAGCAGTACTTC. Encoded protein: CSASKTYEQYF.

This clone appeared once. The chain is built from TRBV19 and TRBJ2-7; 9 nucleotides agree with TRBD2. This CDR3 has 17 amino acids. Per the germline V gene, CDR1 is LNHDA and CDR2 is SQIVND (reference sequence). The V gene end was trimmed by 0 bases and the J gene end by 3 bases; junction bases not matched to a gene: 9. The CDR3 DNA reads TGTGCCAGTAGTATAGATGGAGGGGCGACTAGCGGCTACGAGCAGTACTTC. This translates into CASSIDGGATSGYEQYF.

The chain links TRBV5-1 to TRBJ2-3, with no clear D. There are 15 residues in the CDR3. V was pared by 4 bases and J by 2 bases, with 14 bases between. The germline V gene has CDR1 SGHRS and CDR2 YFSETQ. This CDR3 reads CASSQRSGYTDTQYF. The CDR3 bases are TGCGCCAGCAGCCAGAGGTCTGGCTACACAGATACGCAGTATTTT.

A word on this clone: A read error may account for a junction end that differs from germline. The CDR3 DNA follows: TGTGCCAGCAGGGAAGGGGACAGGGACTATGGCTACACCTTC. Translated, it gives CASREGDRDYGYTF. The rearrangement uses TRBV6-1 and TRBJ1-2; the match to TRBD1 covers 9 bases. The CDR3 runs to 14 residues. CDR1 is MNHNS, CDR2 SASEGT, per germline.

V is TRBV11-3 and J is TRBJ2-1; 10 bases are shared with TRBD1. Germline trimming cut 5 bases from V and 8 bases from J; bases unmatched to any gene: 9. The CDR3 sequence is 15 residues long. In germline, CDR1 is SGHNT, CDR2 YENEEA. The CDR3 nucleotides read TGTGCCAGCAGCCTGGGACAGGGGTCACTTGATGAGCAGTTCTTC. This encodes CASSLGQGSLDEQFF.

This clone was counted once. CDR3 DNA: TGTGCCAGCACGGACACTGAAGCTTTCTTT. Translating gives CASTDTEAFF. The chain combines TRBV6-5 with TRBJ1-1; D is uncertain. This CDR3 contains 10 residues. The V end lost 7 bases, the J end lost 3 bases, and 3 bases lay between the germline ends. Germline-derived CDR1 and CDR2 are MNHEY and SVGAGI.

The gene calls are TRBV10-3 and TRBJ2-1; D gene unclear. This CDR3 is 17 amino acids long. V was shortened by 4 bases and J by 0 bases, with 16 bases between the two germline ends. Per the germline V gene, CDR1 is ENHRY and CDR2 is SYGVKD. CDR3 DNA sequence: TGTGCCATCAGTGGGAGTTCTGACGAGAGCTCCTACAATGAGCAGTTCTTC. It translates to CAISGSSDESSYNEQFF.

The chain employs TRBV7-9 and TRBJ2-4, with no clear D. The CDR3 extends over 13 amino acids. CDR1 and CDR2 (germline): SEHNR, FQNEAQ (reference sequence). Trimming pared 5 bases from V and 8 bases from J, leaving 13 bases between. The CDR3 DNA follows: TGTGCCAGCAGCAATCCGTCGGTAGACATTCAGTACTTC. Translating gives CASSNPSVDIQYF. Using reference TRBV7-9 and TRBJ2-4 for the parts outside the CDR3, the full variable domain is DTGVSQNPRHKITKRGQNVTFRCDPISEHNRLYWYRQTLGQGPEFLTYFQNEAQLEKSRLLSDRFSAERPKGSFSTLEIQRTEQGDSAMYLCASSNPSVDIQYFGAGTRLSVL.

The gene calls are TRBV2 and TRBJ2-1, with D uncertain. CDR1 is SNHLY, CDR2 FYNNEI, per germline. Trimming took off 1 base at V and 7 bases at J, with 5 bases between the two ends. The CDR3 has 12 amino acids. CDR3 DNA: TGTGCCAGCAGTGAAGAGGGAAATGAGCAGTTCTTC. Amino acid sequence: CASSEEGNEQFF.

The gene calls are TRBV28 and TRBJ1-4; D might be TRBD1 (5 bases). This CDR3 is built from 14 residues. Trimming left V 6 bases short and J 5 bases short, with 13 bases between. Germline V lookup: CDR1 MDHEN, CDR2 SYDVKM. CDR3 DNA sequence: TGTGCCAGCAGGCCGGGACGGCAAAATGAAAAACTGTTTTTT. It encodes CASRPGRQNEKLFF.

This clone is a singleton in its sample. The DNA for the CDR3 is TGTGCCACCAGCAGAGATGAGGTCTACGAGCAGTACTTC. Translation: CATSRDEVYEQYF. This chain joins TRBV15 and TRBJ2-7; D unresolved. CDR3 length: 13 residues. V lost 0 bases, J lost 3 bases, and 6 bases lay in between. Germline V CDR1 and CDR2: LNHNV, YYDKDF (reference sequence).

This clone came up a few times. As DNA, the CDR3 is TGTGCCAGCAGATCTGACCAGAACACCGGGGAGCTGTTTTTT. Protein sequence: CASRSDQNTGELFF. V gene TRBV7-3 combines with J gene TRBJ2-2; no definite D call. Per germline, CDR1 SGHTA and CDR2 FQGTGA. The CDR3 is made up of 14 amino acids. Trimming removed 6 bases at V and 1 base at J, with 9 bases between.

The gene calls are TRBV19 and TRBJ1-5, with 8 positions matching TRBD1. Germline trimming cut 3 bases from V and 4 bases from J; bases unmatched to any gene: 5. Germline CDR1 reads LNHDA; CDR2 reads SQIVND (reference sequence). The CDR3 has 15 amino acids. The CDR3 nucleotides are TGTGCCAGTAGTATTGGGACAGGCCTAAATCAGCCCCAGCATTTT. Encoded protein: CASSIGTGLNQPQHF.

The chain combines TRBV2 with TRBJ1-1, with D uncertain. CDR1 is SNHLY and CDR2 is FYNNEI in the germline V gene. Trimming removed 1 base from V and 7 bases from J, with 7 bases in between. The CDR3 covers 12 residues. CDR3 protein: CASSEGSLEAFF. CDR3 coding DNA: TGTGCCAGCAGTGAAGGTTCCCTTGAAGCTTTCTTT.